The clone carrying this TCR beta chain occurred many times. The sample is drawn from a study of type 1 regulatory T cells. Across the whole study: T-allo10 is a Tr1-enriched, alloantigen-specific CD4 T cell product made in vitro.

TCRdb re-analysed the reads in MiXCR, keeping a single row per CDR3 protein. Here the sample spans approximately 19,000 distinct CDR3 sequences, around 9.6% being singletons. The germline V gene encodes CDR1 SGHTA and CDR2 FQGTGA. The CDR3 is 13 amino acids. V was cut by 1 base and J by 7 bases, with 5 bases left in between. Source material: CD4+ T cells, either the whole sample or a sorted fraction (not recorded which). The TCR originated in a human donor in good health. The V and J genes are TRBV7-3 and TRBJ1-6; possible D gene TRBD1, 5 bases. As DNA, the CDR3 is TGTGCCAGCAGCTTAAAGGGGAATTCACCCCTCCACTTT. As protein: CASSLKGNSPLHF.